This T cell receptor beta chain emerged from a study of spatial heterogeneity in lung cancer. Study summary: Sequence detection consistently recorded a greater number of beta-chain than alpha-chain sequences. The study observed each unique TCR and UMI combination more than ten times on average in raw reads.

Each TCR cDNA molecule bore a unique molecular identifier. From the 5' RACE reads, TCRdb called clonotypes with MiXCR, one entry per CDR3 protein. The table records tens of thousands of distinct CDR3 sequences, around 8.4% of them present only once. Time point described: sample taken at primary tumor resection. Sequencing covered unsorted whole RNA taken from tumor, nontumor lung or frozen PBMC. V was shortened by 4 bases and J by 3 bases, with 15 bases between the two germline ends. CDR3 length equals 14 residues. From germline, CDR1 is SQVTM and CDR2 ANQGSEA. The TCR originated in a female donor with early-stage non-small cell lung cancer. The source was PBMCs, collected at surgery. The chain is built from TRBV29-1 and TRBJ1-2, with a possible D match to TRBD1 (5 bases). CDR3 residues: CSVVGASWDYGYTF. The CDR3 DNA sequence: TGCAGCGTTGTAGGGGCCAGTTGGGACTATGGCTACACCTTC.